This T cell receptor (beta chain) appears in the sequencing data of a study of PD-L1 blockade in urothelial cancer. Sequencing used immunoSEQ multiplex PCR; TCRdb keeps in-frame clones, though not all of them. The table includes 60,000 to 75,000 clones, around 88% detected once. A word on this clone: Antigen specificity is unknown.

General study findings and limits: Lower pretreatment blood TCR clonality, under the median, predicted better survival, researchers reported.

The CDR3 has 14 residues. Germline lookup yields CDR1 KGHSH and CDR2 LQKENI. The trim removed 3 bases at V and 0 bases at J, leaving 0 bases unmatched. Time point in this sample: pretreatment peripheral blood. The study enrolled patients with locally advanced or metastatic urothelial carcinoma. Samples spanned pretreatment and treatment, with 1 to 8 time points per patient. The V call is TRBV18, the J call TRBJ1-1; 8 nucleotides line up with TRBD1. The sequence derives from a man between 60 and 75 years old with urothelial cancer. Sequenced material: PBMCs, taken around atezolizumab (anti-PD-L1) treatment. CDR3 in DNA: TGTGCCAGCTCACCGGACAGGGTGAACACTGAAGCTTTCTTT. Amino acids: CASSPDRVNTEAFF.